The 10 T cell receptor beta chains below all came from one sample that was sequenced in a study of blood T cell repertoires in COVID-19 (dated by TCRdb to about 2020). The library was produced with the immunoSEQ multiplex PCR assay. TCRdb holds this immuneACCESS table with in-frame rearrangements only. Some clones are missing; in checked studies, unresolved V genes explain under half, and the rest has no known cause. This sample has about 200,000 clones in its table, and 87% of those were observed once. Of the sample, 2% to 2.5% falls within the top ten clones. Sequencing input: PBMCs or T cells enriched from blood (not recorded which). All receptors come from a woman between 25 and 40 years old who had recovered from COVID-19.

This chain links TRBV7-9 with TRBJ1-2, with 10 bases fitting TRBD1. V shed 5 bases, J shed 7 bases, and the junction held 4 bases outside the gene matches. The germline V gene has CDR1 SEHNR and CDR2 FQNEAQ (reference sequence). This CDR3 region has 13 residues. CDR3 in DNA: TGTGCCAGCAGCCCGGGACAGGGGATTGGCTACACCTTC. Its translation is CASSPGQGIGYTF.

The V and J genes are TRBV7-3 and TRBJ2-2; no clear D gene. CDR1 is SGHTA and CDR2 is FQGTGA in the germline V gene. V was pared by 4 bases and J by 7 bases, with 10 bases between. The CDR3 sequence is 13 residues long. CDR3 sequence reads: CASSSRRDGELFF. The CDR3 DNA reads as TGTGCCAGCAGCTCTAGACGAGACGGGGAGCTGTTTTTT.

The CDR3 bases are TGTGCCAGCAGCTTTGGGGGGGGGCCTGAAGCTTTCTTT. Protein product: CASSFGGGPEAFF. V gene TRBV11-1 combines with J gene TRBJ1-1, with D possibly being TRBD1 (6 bases). This CDR3 is 13 amino acids long. Germline V gene data show CDR1 as SGHAT and CDR2 as FQDESV (reference sequence). V lost 3 bases, J lost 6 bases, and 11 bases lay in between.

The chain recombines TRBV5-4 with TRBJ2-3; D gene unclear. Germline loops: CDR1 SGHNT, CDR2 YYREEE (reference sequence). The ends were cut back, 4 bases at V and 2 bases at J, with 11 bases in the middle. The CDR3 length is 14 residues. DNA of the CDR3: TGTGCCAGCAGCCCGCCGGGTACCACAGATACGCAGTATTTT. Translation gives CASSPPGTTDTQYF.

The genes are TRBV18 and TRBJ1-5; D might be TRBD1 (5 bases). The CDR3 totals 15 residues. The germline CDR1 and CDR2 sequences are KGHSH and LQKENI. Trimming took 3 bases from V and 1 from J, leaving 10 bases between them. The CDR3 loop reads CASSPSTESNQPQHF. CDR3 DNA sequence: TGTGCCAGCTCACCGTCGACAGAGAGCAATCAGCCCCAGCATTTT.

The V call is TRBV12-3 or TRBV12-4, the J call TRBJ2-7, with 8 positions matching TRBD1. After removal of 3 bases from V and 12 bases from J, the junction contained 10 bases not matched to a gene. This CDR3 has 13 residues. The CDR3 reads CASSLGQDDDAYF. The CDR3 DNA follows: TGTGCCAGCAGTTTGGGACAGGACGATGATGCGTACTTC.

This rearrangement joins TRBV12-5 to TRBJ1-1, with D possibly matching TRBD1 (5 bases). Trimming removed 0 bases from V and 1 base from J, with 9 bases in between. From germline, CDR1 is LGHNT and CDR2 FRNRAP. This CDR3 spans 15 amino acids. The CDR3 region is CASGLVTGPNTEAFF. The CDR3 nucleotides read TGTGCTAGTGGTTTGGTAACAGGTCCGAACACTGAAGCTTTCTTT. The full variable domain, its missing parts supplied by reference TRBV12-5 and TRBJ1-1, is DARVTQTPRHKVTEMGQEVTMRCQPILGHNTVFWYRQTMMQGLELLAYFRNRAPLDDSGMPKDRFSAEMPDATLATLKIQPSEPRDSAVYFCASGLVTGPNTEAFFGQGTRLTVV.

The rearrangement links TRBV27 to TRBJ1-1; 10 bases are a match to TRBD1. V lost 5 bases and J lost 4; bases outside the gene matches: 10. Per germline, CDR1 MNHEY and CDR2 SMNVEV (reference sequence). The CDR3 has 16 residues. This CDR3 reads CASSPRTGGEVTEAFF. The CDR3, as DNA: TGTGCCAGCAGTCCTAGGACAGGGGGAGAGGTCACTGAAGCTTTCTTT.

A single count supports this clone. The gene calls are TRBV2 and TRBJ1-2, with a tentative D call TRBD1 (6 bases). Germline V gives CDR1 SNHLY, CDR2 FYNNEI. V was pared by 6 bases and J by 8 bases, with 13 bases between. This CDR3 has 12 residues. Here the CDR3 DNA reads TGTGCCAGCAGCACAACAGGGACCGGCTACACCTTC. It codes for CASSTTGTGYTF.

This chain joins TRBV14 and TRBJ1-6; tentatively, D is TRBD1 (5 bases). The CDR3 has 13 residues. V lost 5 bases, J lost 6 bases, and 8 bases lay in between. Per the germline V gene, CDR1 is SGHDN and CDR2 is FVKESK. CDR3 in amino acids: CASSGGVNSPLHF. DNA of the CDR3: TGTGCCAGCAGCGGAGGGGTTAATTCACCCCTCCACTTT.